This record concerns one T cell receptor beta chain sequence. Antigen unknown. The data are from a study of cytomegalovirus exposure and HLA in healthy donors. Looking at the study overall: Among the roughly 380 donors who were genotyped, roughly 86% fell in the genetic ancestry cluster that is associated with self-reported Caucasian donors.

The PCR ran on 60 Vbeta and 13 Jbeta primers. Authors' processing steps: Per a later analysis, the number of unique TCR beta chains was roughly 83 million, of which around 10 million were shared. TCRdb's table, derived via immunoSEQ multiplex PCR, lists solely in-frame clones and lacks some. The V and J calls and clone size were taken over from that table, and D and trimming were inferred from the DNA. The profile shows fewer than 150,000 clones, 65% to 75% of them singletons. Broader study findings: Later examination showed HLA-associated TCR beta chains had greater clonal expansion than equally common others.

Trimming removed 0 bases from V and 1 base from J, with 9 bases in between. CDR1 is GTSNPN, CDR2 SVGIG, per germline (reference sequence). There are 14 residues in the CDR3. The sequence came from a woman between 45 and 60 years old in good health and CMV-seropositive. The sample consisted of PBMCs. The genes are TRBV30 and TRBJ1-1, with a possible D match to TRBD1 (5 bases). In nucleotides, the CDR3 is TGTGCCTGGAGTGTACCAGGGCCGAACACTGAAGCTTTCTTT. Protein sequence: CAWSVPGPNTEAFF.